This entry lists 9 T cell receptor beta chains sequenced from one sample in a study of CD8+ T cells in alopecia areata. RNA, once extracted, was reverse transcribed into cDNA for use as the sequencing template. Only in-frame clones appear in the TCRdb table, and some are missing; sequencing was by immunoSEQ multiplex PCR. Among some 150,000 clones listed, about 85% were seen once. Treatment defined: oral pan-JAK inhibitor, 5-10 mg twice daily. Sequencing used CD8+ T cells sorted from blood, obtained at week 4, from a patient treated with tofacitinib. The receptors were gathered from a human donor with alopecia areata.

The chain uses TRBV5-6 and TRBJ2-3; 12 nucleotides align to TRBD2. The CDR3 covers 16 residues. The V gene end was trimmed by 4 bases and the J gene end by 5 bases; junction bases not matched to a gene: 8. In germline, CDR1 is SGHDT, CDR2 YYEEEE. CDR3 in DNA: TGTGCCAGCAGCCCGCGACTAGCGGGAGACGTAGATACGCAGTATTTT. Protein: CASSPRLAGDVDTQYF. The full variable domain, completed using reference TRBV5-6 and TRBJ2-3, is DAGVTQSPTHLIKTRGQQVTLRCSPKSGHDTVSWYQQALGQGPQFIFQYYEEEERQRGNFPDRFSGHQFPNYSSELNVNALLLGDSALYLCASSPRLAGDVDTQYFGPGTRLTVL.

The CDR3 protein is CATSRRTDGELFF. The DNA of the CDR3 is TGTGCCACCAGCAGGAGGACCGACGGGGAGCTGTTTTTT. V and J are TRBV15 and TRBJ2-2, with D uncertain. Germline lookup yields CDR1 LNHNV and CDR2 YYDKDF (reference sequence). The CDR3 runs to 13 residues. V shed 3 bases and J shed 7 bases, with 9 bases lying between them.

This clone was detected a few times. V usage is TRBV6-1 and J usage is TRBJ2-1; 7 bases map to TRBD1. CDR3 length: 17 amino acids. V dropped 2 bases and J dropped 4; count of bases not matched to a gene: 11. Germline CDR1 MNHNS, CDR2 SASEGT. This CDR3 reads CASSEWIGQETYNEQFF. DNA of the CDR3: TGTGCCAGCAGTGAATGGATAGGACAGGAAACTTACAATGAGCAGTTCTTC.

The V and J genes are TRBV7-2 and TRBJ2-5; TRBD1 aligns across 8 bases. The J call may be mistaken, given a closer DNA end match to TRBJ2-7. The CDR3 is made up of 15 amino acids. CDR1 is SGHTA, CDR2 FQGNSA, per germline. This CDR3 reads CASSLGLGQGYEQYF. For the CDR3, the DNA is TGTGCCAGCAGCTTAGGCCTTGGACAGGGCTACGAGCAGTACTTC.

The rearrangement links TRBV4-1 to TRBJ2-3, with a tentative D call TRBD2 (5 bases). CDR3 length: 15 residues. Germline-derived CDR1 and CDR2 are MGHRA and YSYEKL. Trimming shortened V by 8 bases and J by 4 bases, and 19 bases separated the two germline ends. The CDR3, as DNA: TGCGCCAGCCCCCTGGTTTCACTAGGCGCAGATACGCAGTATTTT. It yields the protein CASPLVSLGADTQYF.

As DNA, the CDR3 is TGTGCCATCAGTGAGGTGGTAGCGACGGATACGCAGTATTTT. Translation: CAISEVVATDTQYF. The J gene is TRBJ2-3, the V gene TRBV10-3; TRBD2 is a possible D gene (5 bases). Germline V gene data show CDR1 as ENHRY and CDR2 as SYGVKD. CDR3 length equals 14 residues. With 2 bases removed from V and 6 bases from J, the gap between germline ends came to 12 bases.

V usage is TRBV11-2 and J usage is TRBJ1-3; 7 nucleotides agree with TRBD1. Trimming took 0 bases from V and 2 from J; bases not matched to a gene: 7. CDR1 is SGHAT, CDR2 FQNNGV, per germline. The CDR3 is 17 residues long. In DNA, the CDR3 is TGTGCCAGCAGCTTAGATAGGGGCAGGGGGACTGGAAACACCATATATTTT. Protein product: CASSLDRGRGTGNTIYF.

The chain couples TRBV21-1 to TRBJ2-7; the table's D call of TRBD1 was not tested on the DNA. TRBV21-1 is labeled a pseudogene. This CDR3 has 18 residues. CDR3 sequence (DNA): TGTGCCAGCAGCAAACCTCCGGCCCCGGACAGGCGCGGCCACGAGCAGTACTTC. It yields the protein CASSKPPAPDRRGHEQYF.

The CDR3 DNA follows: TGTGCCCTAACAGGGCCGGGGGACATTCAGTACTTC. This sequence encodes CALTGPGDIQYF. The rearrangement uses TRBV2 and TRBJ2-4; D tentatively fits TRBD1 or TRBD2 (6 bases each). This CDR3 has 12 residues. V lost 11 bases and J lost 8, with 16 bases in between. Germline V gene data show CDR1 as SNHLY and CDR2 as FYNNEI. The variable domain in full, completed from reference TRBV2 and TRBJ2-4, reads EPEVTQTPSHQVTQMGQEVILRCVPISNHLYFYWYRQILGQKVEFLVSFYNNEISEKSEIFDDQFSVERPDGSNFTLKIRSTKLEDSAMYFCALTGPGDIQYFGAGTRLSVL.